This T cell receptor (beta chain) was obtained from a study of long-term antiretroviral therapy in people with HIV. On the study more broadly: Some samples came about a decade before the 2015 immediate-ART recommendation, and these were the earliest. Study results and limitations: The clones with expansion before ART were dominant in the repertoire at all time points. Relative to control repertoires, HIV repertoires exhibited narrower CDR3 length ranges.

Points on this clone: Its matching antigen is unknown.

Deletions cut 1 base from V and 5 bases from J, with 2 bases between. CDR1 and CDR2 (germline): GTSNPN, SVGIG (reference sequence). This CDR3 region has 10 residues. At the survey level, the v3.0 immunoSEQ assay was run. Roughly 40,000-55,000 T-cell genomes per sample were the sequencing target. Method: immunoSEQ multiplex PCR; TCRdb's copy keeps in-frame clones and lacks some. The table records tens of thousands of clones, approximately 90% of them present only once. V gene TRBV30 combines with J gene TRBJ1-1; D is uncertain. This receptor was identified in a man between 60 and 75 years old with HIV. The sample in question was unsorted PBMCs, obtained 0.6 years after starting antiretroviral therapy. This CDR3 is CAWSGTEAFF. CDR3 nucleotides: TGTGCCTGGAGTGGAACTGAAGCTTTCTTT.